The sequence of this T cell receptor (beta chain) was determined in a study of T-cell reconstitution after alpha-beta-depleted transplantation in children. Per germline, CDR1 MNHEY and CDR2 SMNVEV (reference sequence). V was cut by 5 bases and J by 0 bases, with 20 bases left in between. The CDR3 consists of 18 residues. This clonotype was detected many times. During its preparation, the TCRbeta library received unique molecular identifiers. Each CDR3 protein is one row after TCRdb ran MiXCR on the PCR reads. Seen here are around 700,000 distinct CDR3 sequences, roughly 13% observed once, and the top ten hold 0.79%.

The rearrangement uses TRBV27 and TRBJ2-1, with D possibly being TRBD2 (6 bases). The specimen comprised PBMCs, sampled before TCRalphabeta/CD19-depleted stem cell transplant. The TCR comes from a girl aged 2-10 years with congenital amegakaryocytic thrombocytopenia, due to receive a stem cell transplant. In DNA, the CDR3 is TGTGCCAGCAGTCAACTCGGGAGCCTGGGATTCTCCTACAATGAGCAGTTCTTC. This gives the protein CASSQLGSLGFSYNEQFF.